This T cell receptor (beta chain) comes out of a study of regulatory T cells in long-lasting Graves disease. This clonotype was seen many times. This CDR3 has 12 residues. The V end was cut by 8 bases, the J end by 0 bases, with 7 bases between. The germline gives CDR1 SNHLY, CDR2 FYNNEI. Time point indicated: persistent/refractory GD, antithyroid drugs over 5 years with positive TRAb. The TCR library was made from RNA that had been extracted from PBMCs in TRIzol. Patient provenance is recorded as an endocrinology department in Xi'an, China. To make TCR beta libraries, researchers used iRepertoire HTBI primers and Arm-PCR of CDR3 regions. TCRdb used MiXCR to reprocess the multiplex PCR reads, holding one entry per CDR3 protein. The table records hundreds of thousands of distinct CDR3 sequences, about 22% of them present only once.

The sequence derives from a female donor with Graves disease. V usage is TRBV2 and J usage is TRBJ1-1, with D unresolved. Sequencing was performed on peripheral blood mononuclear cells (PBMCs), taken when the disease was refractory, from a patient treated with antithyroid drugs. CDR3 in DNA: TGTGCCAGCCAGCTGCTGAACACTGAAGCTTTCTTT. Translation gives CASQLLNTEAFF. The full variable domain, rest sourced from reference TRBV2 and TRBJ1-1, is EPEVTQTPSHQVTQMGQEVILRCVPISNHLYFYWYRQILGQKVEFLVSFYNNEISEKSEIFDDQFSVERPDGSNFTLKIRSTKLEDSAMYFCASQLLNTEAFFGQGTRLTVV.